A single sample gave rise to the 24 T cell receptor beta chains below, sequenced in a study of blood T cell repertoires in COVID-19. Using immunoSEQ multiplex PCR, the repertoire was profiled, and TCRdb retains in-frame clones only, with some absent. The profile shows 25,000 to 30,000 clones, roughly 84% of them singletons. Sequenced sample: peripheral blood. The source of these receptors is an elderly man with active COVID-19.

This chain links TRBV2 with TRBJ2-2; TRBD1 aligns across 8 bases. Germline CDR1 reads SNHLY; CDR2 reads FYNNEI. The V gene end was trimmed by 5 bases and the J gene end by 5 bases; junction bases not matched to a gene: 1. The CDR3 totals 13 residues. CDR3 in amino acids: CASSTGGTGELFF. In DNA form, the CDR3 reads TGTGCCAGCAGTACAGGGGGAACCGGGGAGCTGTTTTTT.

This clone was seen more than once but under ten times. This sequence joins TRBV19 and TRBJ2-5; TRBD2 aligns across 7 bases. This CDR3 has 15 amino acids. Germline CDR1 LNHDA, CDR2 SQIVND (reference sequence). J gave up 2 bases and V 3 bases, and 6 bases lay outside the gene matches. CDR3 protein: CASSIERGRQETQYF. CDR3 DNA sequence: TGTGCCAGTAGTATCGAGCGGGGAAGGCAAGAGACCCAGTACTTC.

The J gene is TRBJ2-7, the V gene TRBV14; 7 positions match TRBD1. Losses at the gene ends were 4 bases for V and 3 bases for J; bases not matched to a gene: 9. Germline-derived CDR1 and CDR2 are SGHDN and FVKESK. The CDR3 length is 15 residues. Here the CDR3 reads CASSPSTDRIYEQYF. For the CDR3, the DNA is TGTGCCAGCAGCCCGAGCACGGACAGGATCTACGAGCAGTACTTC.

The rearrangement joins TRBV27 to TRBJ2-4, with 8 bases that match TRBD2. The length of the CDR3 is 16 residues. Germline trimming cut 10 bases from V and 2 bases from J; bases unmatched to any gene: 13. Germline V gene data show CDR1 as MNHEY and CDR2 as SMNVEV (reference sequence). The CDR3 reads CATGPRRGASKNIQYF. In nucleotides, the CDR3 is TGTGCCACCGGTCCTAGGCGGGGGGCATCCAAAAACATTCAGTACTTC.

The V gene is TRBV4-2, the J gene TRBJ1-1; a possible D gene is TRBD1 (5 bases). The germline CDR1 and CDR2 sequences are LGHNA and YNFKEQ. Trimming pared 2 bases from V and 3 bases from J, leaving 7 bases between. The CDR3 runs 13 residues. CDR3 region: CASSQRRDTEAFF. CDR3 bases: TGTGCCAGCAGCCAACGCAGGGACACTGAAGCTTTCTTT.

This chain connects TRBV19 to TRBJ2-1; 10 bases fit TRBD2. Germline CDR1 LNHDA, CDR2 SQIVND (reference sequence). J was trimmed by 4 bases and V by 6 bases; bases with no gene match: 9. CDR3 length equals 16 residues. CDR3 region: CASSRKTSGRYNEQFF. For the CDR3, the DNA is TGTGCCAGTAGCCGTAAGACTAGCGGGCGATACAATGAGCAGTTCTTC.

J is TRBJ2-2 and V is TRBV5-1; D gene uncertain. The germline V gene has CDR1 SGHRS and CDR2 YFSETQ. With 1 base removed from V and 3 bases from J, the gap between germline ends came to 7 bases. The CDR3 runs 14 residues. The CDR3 DNA sequence: TGCGCCAGCAGCTTGTACGTAGACACCGGGGAGCTGTTTTTT. The encoded protein is CASSLYVDTGELFF.

The V and J genes are TRBV18 and TRBJ1-1, with D possibly being TRBD1 (6 bases). The CDR3 is 12 residues long. V lost 4 bases and J lost 10, with 13 bases in between. Germline CDR1 is KGHSH and CDR2 is LQKENI. CDR3 loop: CASSQRGSGAFF. The DNA of the CDR3 is TGTGCCAGCTCACAGAGGGGGTCGGGAGCTTTCTTT.

Only one count was recorded for this clone. The rearrangement joins TRBV5-1 to TRBJ2-7; TRBD2 is a possible D gene (7 bases). This CDR3 has 14 residues. V lost 0 bases and J 7 bases, leaving 14 bases between the germline ends. CDR1 and CDR2 (germline): SGHRS, YFSETQ. CDR3 residues: CASSLEYREGEQYF. Written as DNA, the CDR3 is TGCGCCAGCAGCTTGGAGTACAGGGAGGGTGAGCAGTACTTC.

The chain employs TRBV5-6 and TRBJ1-5; D might be TRBD1 (5 bases). CDR1 and CDR2 (germline): SGHDT, YYEEEE. The CDR3 is 13 residues long. Trimming left V 4 bases short and J 7 bases short, with 12 bases between. The CDR3 loop reads CASSLGRVQPQHF. The CDR3, as DNA: TGTGCCAGCAGCCTGGGGCGGGTCCAGCCCCAGCATTTT.

This clone was counted a single time. The chain is built from TRBV27 and TRBJ1-2; D is ambiguous. The CDR3 length is 15 residues. V gave up 0 bases and J gave up 7 bases, with 15 bases separating them. Germline CDR1 and CDR2: MNHEY and SMNVEV (reference sequence). CDR3 in DNA: TGTGCCAGCAGTTTATCCCCCAGGTATGGAGGTGGCTACACCTTC. The encoded protein is CASSLSPRYGGGYTF.

The rearrangement links TRBV3-1 (or the pseudogene TRBV3-2) to TRBJ1-1; no firm D call. Trimming removed 3 bases from V and 5 bases from J, with 7 bases in between. The germline CDR1 and CDR2 sequences are LGHDT and YNNKEL (reference sequence). The CDR3 sequence is 12 residues long. CDR3: CASSHRGTEAFF. DNA for the CDR3: TGTGCCAGCAGCCATCGGGGTACTGAAGCTTTCTTT.

The chain links TRBV19 to TRBJ1-3; 10 nucleotides line up with TRBD1. CDR1 and CDR2 (germline): LNHDA, SQIVND (reference sequence). After removal of 4 bases from V and 2 bases from J, the junction contained 8 bases not matched to a gene. The CDR3 contains 17 residues. CDR3 protein: CASSRSGTGATGNTIYF. DNA for the CDR3: TGTGCCAGTAGTAGATCCGGGACAGGGGCGACTGGAAACACCATATATTTT.

The chain joins TRBV5-5 to TRBJ1-1; unclear D gene. Germline assignment: CDR1 SGHKS and CDR2 YYEKEE (reference sequence). CDR3 length equals 14 residues. Trimming pared 0 bases from V and 1 base from J, leaving 7 bases between. CDR3 region: CASSLGLRNTEAFF. The CDR3 DNA reads as TGTGCCAGCAGCTTGGGCCTTAGGAACACTGAAGCTTTCTTT.

V usage is TRBV5-1 and J usage is TRBJ1-2; TRBD1 agrees at 8 bases. This CDR3 has 13 residues. Losses at the gene ends were 3 bases for V and 5 bases for J; bases not matched to a gene: 3. Germline CDR1 is SGHRS and CDR2 is YFSETQ. The CDR3 bases are TGCGCCAGCAGCTCCGGACAGGGTTATGGCTACACCTTC. Encoded protein: CASSSGQGYGYTF.

The chain combines TRBV6-6 with TRBJ2-3; TRBD2 matches at 15 bases. The CDR3 runs to 16 residues. Germline values: CDR1 MNHNY, CDR2 SVGAGI (reference sequence). V was pared by 6 bases and J by 3 bases, with 4 bases of the junction left unmatched. Here the CDR3 reads CASSWTSGGATDTQYF. The CDR3 DNA follows: TGTGCCAGCAGCTGGACTAGCGGGGGGGCTACAGATACGCAGTATTTT.

The chain is built from TRBV19 and TRBJ1-1; D unclear. Trimming took 0 bases from V and 5 from J, leaving 13 bases between them. The CDR3 has 15 residues. Germline CDR1 and CDR2: LNHDA and SQIVND (reference sequence). The chain's CDR3 is CASSIDFGQLTEAFF. The CDR3 bases are TGTGCCAGTAGTATAGATTTCGGTCAATTGACTGAAGCTTTCTTT.

This clone has just a few counts. This chain uses TRBV29-1 with TRBJ2-5; TRBD1 aligns across 10 bases. Germline V gene data show CDR1 as SQVTM and CDR2 as ANQGSEA. V shed 4 bases, J shed 5 bases, and the junction held 7 bases outside the gene matches. The CDR3 has 14 amino acids. In DNA, the CDR3 is TGCAGCGTTGGGGTAGGGGACAGGGGTGAGACCCAGTACTTC. Residues: CSVGVGDRGETQYF.

This rearrangement joins TRBV5-1 to TRBJ2-3; a weak D match, TRBD2 (6 bases). The germline V and J ends were trimmed by 1 base and 0 bases, with 9 bases remaining between them. Germline assignment: CDR1 SGHRS and CDR2 YFSETQ. This CDR3 region has 15 residues. In DNA, the CDR3 is TGCGCCAGCAGCTTGTACCGGGGGAGCACAGATACGCAGTATTTT. Its protein product is CASSLYRGSTDTQYF.

V usage is TRBV6-5 and J usage is TRBJ1-4; no clear D gene. Germline V gives CDR1 MNHEY, CDR2 SVGAGI. The CDR3 totals 14 residues. Trimming left V 7 bases short and J 0 bases short, with 9 bases between. This CDR3 reads CASTYGATNEKLFF. CDR3 in DNA: TGTGCCAGCACCTATGGTGCAACTAATGAAAAACTGTTTTTT.

The V call is TRBV5-1, the J call TRBJ1-2; D is unresolved. In germline, CDR1 is SGHRS, CDR2 YFSETQ. The CDR3 spans 15 residues. Trimming pared 9 bases from V and 8 bases from J, leaving 26 bases between. CDR3 nucleotides: TGCGCCACCCCCCGGGTGCCGGGAAGGTCGCAAGGCTACACCTTC. Protein: CATPRVPGRSQGYTF.

J is TRBJ1-1 and V is TRBV5-1, with TRBD1 matching 10 bases. Germline loops: CDR1 SGHRS, CDR2 YFSETQ. J lost 0 bases, V lost 6 bases, and 11 bases had no gene match. The CDR3 extends over 17 amino acids. The CDR3 bases are TGCGCCAGCAAAATTGGACAGGGGGGGACTGTGAACACTGAAGCTTTCTTT. Translation gives CASKIGQGGTVNTEAFF.

The chain carries TRBV6-8 and TRBJ1-2, with a tentative D call TRBD1 (6 bases). This CDR3 contains 13 residues. V was shortened by 6 bases and J by 2 bases, with 10 bases between the two germline ends. Germline assignment: CDR1 MNHGY and CDR2 SAAAGT. The CDR3 DNA sequence: TGTGCCAGCAGCGCGGACAGAAACTATGGCTACACCTTC. Protein: CASSADRNYGYTF.

V and J are TRBV27 and TRBJ2-7; 9 bases align to TRBD1. The CDR3 loop spans 16 amino acids. With 1 base clipped from V and 6 bases from J, the junction kept 10 bases outside the gene matches. Germline V gene sequence: CDR1 MNHEY, CDR2 SMNVEV (reference sequence). The CDR3 DNA reads TGTGCCAGCAGTTTATTTACACAGGGGGCGCTTGGCGAGCAGTACTTC. Protein product: CASSLFTQGALGEQYF.